This TCR beta chain derives from a study of cytomegalovirus exposure and HLA in healthy donors. Across the study: A subsequent analysis reported that the approximately 120 validation repertoires were produced on the same platform that had also been used for the roughly 670 first-cohort repertoires.

With 4 bases removed from V and 2 bases from J, the gap between germline ends came to 11 bases. The CDR3 consists of 15 residues. The V gene's germline CDR1 is MNHEY and CDR2 SVGAGI. Data came from immunoSEQ multiplex PCR; TCRdb stores just in-frame clones and leaves some out. The top ten clones hold about 4.3% of a sample with some 69,000 clones, about 94% of them seen once. The receptor was isolated from a man aged 18 to 29 in good health and CMV-seropositive. The specimen sequenced was PBMCs. The rearrangement uses TRBV6-5 and TRBJ2-2; weak D call: TRBD1 (5 bases). The CDR3, as DNA: TGTGCCAGCAGTTCGGCAGGGCAAAACACCGGGGAGCTGTTTTTT. Translating it yields CASSSAGQNTGELFF.